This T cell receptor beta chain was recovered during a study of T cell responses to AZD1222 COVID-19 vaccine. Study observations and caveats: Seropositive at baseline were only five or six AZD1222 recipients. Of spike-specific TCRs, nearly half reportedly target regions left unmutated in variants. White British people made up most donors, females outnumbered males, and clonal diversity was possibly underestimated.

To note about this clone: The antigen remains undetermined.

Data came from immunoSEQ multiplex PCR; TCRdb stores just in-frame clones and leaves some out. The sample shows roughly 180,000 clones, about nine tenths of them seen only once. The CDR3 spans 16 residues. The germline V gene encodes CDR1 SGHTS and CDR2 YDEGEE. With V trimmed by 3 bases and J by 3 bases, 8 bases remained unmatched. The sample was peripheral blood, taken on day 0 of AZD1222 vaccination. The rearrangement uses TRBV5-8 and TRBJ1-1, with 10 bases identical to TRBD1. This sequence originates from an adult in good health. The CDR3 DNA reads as TGTGCCAGCAGCTGGTCGGGACAGGGGCCGGACACTGAAGCTTTCTTT. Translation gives CASSWSGQGPDTEAFF.